One sample yielded the 10 T cell receptor beta chains listed below, sequenced in a study of blood T cell repertoires in COVID-19. The assay was immunoSEQ multiplex PCR, and TCRdb's table has in-frame clones only and misses some. Of 250,000 to 350,000 clones in the sample, roughly 90% were seen once. Sequenced material: PBMCs or T cells enriched from blood (not recorded which). These receptors were collected from a woman aged 30 to 39 who had recovered from COVID-19.

CDR3 nucleotide sequence: TGCAGTGCTCGTGGGCTTGGAGGGGGCTACACCTTC. Translation gives CSARGLGGGYTF. The chain carries TRBV20-1 and TRBJ1-2; D not certain. Between the trimmed V and J ends, which lost 5 bases and 8 bases, there was a span of 15 bases. From germline, CDR1 is DFQATT and CDR2 SNEGSKA (reference sequence). This CDR3 has 12 residues.

This clone has a handful of counts. This chain uses TRBV6-5 with TRBJ2-1; 9 bases are shared with TRBD1. The J segment lost 4 bases and the V segment lost 8 bases, leaving 9 bases of the junction unmatched. The CDR3 sequence is 15 residues long. Per the germline V gene, CDR1 is MNHEY and CDR2 is SVGAGI. CDR3 sequence (DNA): TGTGCCAGCGGATCTTGGACAGGGGAATACAATGAGCAGTTCTTC. It is translated as CASGSWTGEYNEQFF.

This sequence joins TRBV28 and TRBJ1-5; no clear D gene. With 2 bases removed from V and 5 bases from J, the gap between germline ends came to 7 bases. CDR1 MDHEN and CDR2 SYDVKM come from the germline V gene. CDR3 length: 13 residues. For the CDR3, the DNA is TGTGCCAGCAGTTTACCCCATGATCAGCCCCAGCATTTT. It is translated as CASSLPHDQPQHF.

The chain has TRBV10-1 and TRBJ2-2; 13 bases agree with TRBD2. Germline V lookup: CDR1 WNHNN, CDR2 SYGVQD (reference sequence). This CDR3 has 18 residues. Unmatched junction bases numbered 11, after V lost 5 bases and J lost 5 bases. Here the CDR3 reads CASSTSGRASSRTGELFF. In nucleotides, the CDR3 is TGCGCCAGCAGTACTAGCGGGAGGGCATCCTCCAGGACCGGGGAGCTGTTTTTT.

V usage is TRBV4-2 and J usage is TRBJ1-1, with TRBD1 as a possible D gene (6 bases). Per germline, CDR1 LGHNA and CDR2 YNFKEQ. The CDR3 extends over 15 amino acids. V shed 0 bases and J shed 3 bases, with 11 bases lying between them. CDR3 loop: CASSQDYWGHTEAFF. CDR3 nucleotides: TGTGCCAGCAGCCAAGACTATTGGGGGCACACTGAAGCTTTCTTT.

This clone was seen a few times. The rearrangement uses TRBV10-3 and TRBJ2-2; 7 nucleotides line up with TRBD1. CDR1 and CDR2 from the germline V gene are ENHRY and SYGVKD. V dropped 6 bases and J dropped 7; count of bases not matched to a gene: 2. This CDR3 contains 12 residues. CDR3 loop: CAIRRTGGELFF. CDR3 sequence (DNA): TGTGCCATCAGGAGGACAGGCGGGGAGCTGTTTTTT.

The chain links TRBV28 to TRBJ1-5; tentative D call: TRBD1 (5 bases). Per the germline V gene, CDR1 is MDHEN and CDR2 is SYDVKM. V dropped 5 bases and J dropped 5 bases, with 10 bases sitting between them. This CDR3 comprises 13 residues. DNA for the CDR3: TGTGCCAGCAGTCATCAGGGATATCAGCCCCAGCATTTT. Translation gives CASSHQGYQPQHF.

This clone was found once. The chain recombines TRBV10-1 with TRBJ2-1; D not certain. Trimming pared 3 bases from V and 3 bases from J, leaving 3 bases between. CDR1 WNHNN and CDR2 SYGVQD come from the germline V gene (reference sequence). The CDR3 length is 12 residues. In DNA, the CDR3 is TGCGCCAGCAGTGAATACTACAATGAGCAGTTCTTC. Its protein is CASSEYYNEQFF.

The J gene is TRBJ1-6, the V gene TRBV4-3; 7 positions match TRBD1. Germline loops: CDR1 LGHNA, CDR2 YSLEER. V shed 0 bases and J 8 bases; nucleotides not matched to a gene: 4. This CDR3 has 15 residues. The CDR3 region is CASSQEAGGYSPLHF. The CDR3, as DNA: TGCGCCAGCAGCCAAGAAGCAGGGGGTTATTCACCCCTCCACTTT.

V gene TRBV6-1 combines with J gene TRBJ1-6; no firm D call. The CDR3 totals 15 residues. Germline-derived CDR1 and CDR2 are MNHNS and SASEGT. Trimming removed 2 bases from V and 11 bases from J, with 16 bases in between. The DNA of the CDR3 is TGTGCCAGCAGTGAACTTCGTCAGGCGATAACACCCCTCCACTTT. It is translated as CASSELRQAITPLHF.